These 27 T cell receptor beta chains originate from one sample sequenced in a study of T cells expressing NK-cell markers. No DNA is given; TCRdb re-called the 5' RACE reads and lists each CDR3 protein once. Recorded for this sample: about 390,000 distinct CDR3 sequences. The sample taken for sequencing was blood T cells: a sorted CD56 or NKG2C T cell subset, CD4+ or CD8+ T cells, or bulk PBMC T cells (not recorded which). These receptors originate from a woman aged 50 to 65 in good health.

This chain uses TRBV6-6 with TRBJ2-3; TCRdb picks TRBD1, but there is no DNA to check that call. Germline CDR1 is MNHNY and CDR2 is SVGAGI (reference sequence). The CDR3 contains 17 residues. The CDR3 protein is CASKYGEGTGLADTQYF.

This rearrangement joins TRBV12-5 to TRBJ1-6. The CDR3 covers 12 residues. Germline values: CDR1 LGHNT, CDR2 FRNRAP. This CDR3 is CASGLVHSPLHF. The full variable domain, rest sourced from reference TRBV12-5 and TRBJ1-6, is DARVTQTPRHKVTEMGQEVTMRCQPILGHNTVFWYRQTMMQGLELLAYFRNRAPLDDSGMPKDRFSAEMPDATLATLKIQPSEPRDSAVYFCASGLVHSPLHFGNGTRLTVT.

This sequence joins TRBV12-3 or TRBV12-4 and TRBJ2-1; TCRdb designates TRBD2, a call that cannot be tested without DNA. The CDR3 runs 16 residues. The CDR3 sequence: CASSPWLAGGRDEQFF.

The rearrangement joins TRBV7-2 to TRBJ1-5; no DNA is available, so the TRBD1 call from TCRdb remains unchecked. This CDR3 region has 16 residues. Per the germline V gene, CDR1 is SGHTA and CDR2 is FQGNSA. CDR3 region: CASSLEGTDLNQPQHF.

This chain's CDR3 is CASHHPGLVNEQFF. V and J are TRBV2 and TRBJ2-1; lacking DNA, the TRBD2 call made by TCRdb goes unchecked. Per the germline V gene, CDR1 is SNHLY and CDR2 is FYNNEI. This CDR3 is built from 14 residues.

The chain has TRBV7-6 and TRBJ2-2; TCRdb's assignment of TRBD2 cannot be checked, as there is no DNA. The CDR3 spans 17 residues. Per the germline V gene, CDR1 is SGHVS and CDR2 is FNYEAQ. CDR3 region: CASSLASERPNTGELFF.

This chain's CDR3 is CASSPVLARGIGANVLTF. The V call is TRBV27, the J call TRBJ2-6; the D call from TCRdb, TRBD1, cannot be confirmed without DNA. CDR3 length equals 18 residues. CDR1 MNHEY and CDR2 SMNVEV come from the germline V gene (reference sequence).

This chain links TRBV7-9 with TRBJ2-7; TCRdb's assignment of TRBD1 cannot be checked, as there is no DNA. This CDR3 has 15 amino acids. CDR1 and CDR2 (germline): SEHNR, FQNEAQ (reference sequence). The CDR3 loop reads CASSLAGTGGREQYF.

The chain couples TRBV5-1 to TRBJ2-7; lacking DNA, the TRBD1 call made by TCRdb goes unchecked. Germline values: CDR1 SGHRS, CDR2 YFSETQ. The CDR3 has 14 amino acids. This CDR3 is CASSLEGGPYEQYF.

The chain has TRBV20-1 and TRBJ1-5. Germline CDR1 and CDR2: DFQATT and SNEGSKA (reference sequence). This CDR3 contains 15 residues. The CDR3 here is CSARSEGMGNQPQHF.

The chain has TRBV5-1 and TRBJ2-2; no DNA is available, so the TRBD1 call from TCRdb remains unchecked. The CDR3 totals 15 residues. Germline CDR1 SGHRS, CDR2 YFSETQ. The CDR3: CASSRGATRPGELFF.

Here the CDR3 reads CASRYGTGYGYTF. This chain uses TRBV4-1 with TRBJ1-2; TCRdb gives TRBD1 as the D gene, but with no DNA this cannot be confirmed. The germline V gene encodes CDR1 MGHRA and CDR2 YSYEKL. CDR3 length equals 13 residues.

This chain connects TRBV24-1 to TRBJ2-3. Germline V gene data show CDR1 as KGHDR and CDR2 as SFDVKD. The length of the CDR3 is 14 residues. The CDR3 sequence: CATSDPGFTDTQYF.

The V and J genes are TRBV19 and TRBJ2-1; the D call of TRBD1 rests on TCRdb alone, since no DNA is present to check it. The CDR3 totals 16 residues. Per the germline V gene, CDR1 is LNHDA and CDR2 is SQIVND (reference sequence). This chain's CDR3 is CASTTPAGTGSNEQFF.

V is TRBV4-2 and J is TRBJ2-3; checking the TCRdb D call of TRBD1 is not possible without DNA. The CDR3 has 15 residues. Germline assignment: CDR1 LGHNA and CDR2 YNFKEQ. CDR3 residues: CASSQAGQGKGGQYF.

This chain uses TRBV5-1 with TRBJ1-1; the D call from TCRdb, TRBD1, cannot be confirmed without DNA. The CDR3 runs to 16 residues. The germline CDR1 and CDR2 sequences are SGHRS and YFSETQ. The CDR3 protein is CASSLMQGAPNTEAFF.

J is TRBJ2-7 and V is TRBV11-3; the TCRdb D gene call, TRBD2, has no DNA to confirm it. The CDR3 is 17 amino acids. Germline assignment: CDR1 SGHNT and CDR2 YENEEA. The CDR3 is CASSLGGLAPRSYEQYF. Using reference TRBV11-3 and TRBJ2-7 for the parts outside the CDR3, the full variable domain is EAGVVQSPRYKIIEKKQPVAFWCNPISGHNTLYWYLQNLGQGPELLIRYENEEAVDDSQLPKDRFSAERLKGVDSTLKIQPAELGDSAVYLCASSLGGLAPRSYEQYFGPGTRLTVT.

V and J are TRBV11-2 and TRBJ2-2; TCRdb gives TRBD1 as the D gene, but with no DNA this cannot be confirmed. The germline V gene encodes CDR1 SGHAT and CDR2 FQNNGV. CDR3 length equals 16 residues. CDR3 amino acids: CASSVGQGGNTGELFF.

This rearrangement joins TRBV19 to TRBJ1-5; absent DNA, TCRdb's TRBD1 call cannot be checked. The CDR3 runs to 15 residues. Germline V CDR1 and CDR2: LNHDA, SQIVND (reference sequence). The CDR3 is CASSMRRQGNQPQHF.

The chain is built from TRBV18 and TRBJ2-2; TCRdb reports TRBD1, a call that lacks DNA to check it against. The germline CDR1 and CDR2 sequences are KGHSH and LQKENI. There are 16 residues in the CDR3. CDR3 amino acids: CASSPRASGGNRELFF.

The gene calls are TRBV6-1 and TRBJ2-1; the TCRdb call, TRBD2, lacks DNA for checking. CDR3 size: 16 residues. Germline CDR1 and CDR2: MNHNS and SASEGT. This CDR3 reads CASSSGAAGGKNEQFF.

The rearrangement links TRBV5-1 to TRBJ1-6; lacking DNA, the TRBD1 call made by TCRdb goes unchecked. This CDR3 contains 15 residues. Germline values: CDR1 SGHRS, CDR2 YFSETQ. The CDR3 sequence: CASSAVQGRDSPLHF.

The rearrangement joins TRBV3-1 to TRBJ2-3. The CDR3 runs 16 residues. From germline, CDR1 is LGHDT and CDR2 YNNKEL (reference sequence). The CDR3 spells CASSQARIGRTDTQYF.

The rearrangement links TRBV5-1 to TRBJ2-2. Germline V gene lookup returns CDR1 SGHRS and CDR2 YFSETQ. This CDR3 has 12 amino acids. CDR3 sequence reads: CASSHGTGELFF.

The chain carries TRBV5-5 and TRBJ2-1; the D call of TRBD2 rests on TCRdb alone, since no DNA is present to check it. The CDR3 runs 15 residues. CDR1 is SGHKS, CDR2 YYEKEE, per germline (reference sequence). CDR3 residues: CASMEGPSSYNEQFF.

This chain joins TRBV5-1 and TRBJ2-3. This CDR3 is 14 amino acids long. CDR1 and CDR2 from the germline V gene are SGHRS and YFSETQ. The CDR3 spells CASSLGSNTDTQYF. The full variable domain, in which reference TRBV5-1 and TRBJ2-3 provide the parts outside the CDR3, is KAGVTQTPRYLIKTRGQQVTLSCSPISGHRSVSWYQQTPGQGLQFLFEYFSETQRNKGNFPGRFSGRQFSNSRSEMNVSTLELGDSALYLCASSLGSNTDTQYFGPGTRLTVL.

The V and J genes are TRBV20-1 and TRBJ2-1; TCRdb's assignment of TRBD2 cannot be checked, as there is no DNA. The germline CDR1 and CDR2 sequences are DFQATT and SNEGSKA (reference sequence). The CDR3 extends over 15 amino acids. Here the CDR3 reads CSARLTSGMYNEQFF.